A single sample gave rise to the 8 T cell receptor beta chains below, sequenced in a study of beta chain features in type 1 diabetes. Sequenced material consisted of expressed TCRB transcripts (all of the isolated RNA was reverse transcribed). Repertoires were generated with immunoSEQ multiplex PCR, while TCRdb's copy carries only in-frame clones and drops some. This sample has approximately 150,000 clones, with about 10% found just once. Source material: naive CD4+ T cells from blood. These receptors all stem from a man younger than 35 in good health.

The CDR3 is CASSLRSGLGGLNYGYTF. CDR3 in DNA: TGTGCCAGCAGCTTAAGGTCGGGACTAGGCGGACTTAACTATGGCTACACCTTC. The chain is built from TRBV7-9 and TRBJ1-2, with D possibly TRBD1 on 5 matching bases. The CDR3 has 18 residues. Germline CDR1 SEHNR, CDR2 FQNEAQ (reference sequence). The germline V and J ends were trimmed by 2 bases and 1 base, with 20 bases remaining between them.

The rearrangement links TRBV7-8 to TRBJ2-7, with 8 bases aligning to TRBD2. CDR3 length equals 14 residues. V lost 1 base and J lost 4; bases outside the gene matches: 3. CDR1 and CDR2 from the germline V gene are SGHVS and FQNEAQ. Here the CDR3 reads CASSLVRGGYEQYF. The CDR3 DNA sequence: TGTGCCAGCAGCTTAGTCCGGGGGGGTTACGAGCAGTACTTC.

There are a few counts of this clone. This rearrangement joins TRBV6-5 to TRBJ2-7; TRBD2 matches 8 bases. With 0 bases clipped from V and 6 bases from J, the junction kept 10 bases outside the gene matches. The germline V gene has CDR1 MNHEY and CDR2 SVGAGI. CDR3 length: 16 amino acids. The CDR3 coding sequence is TGTGCCAGCAGTTACTCTCCGGGACTAGAAGGGTCCGAGCAGTACTTC. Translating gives CASSYSPGLEGSEQYF.

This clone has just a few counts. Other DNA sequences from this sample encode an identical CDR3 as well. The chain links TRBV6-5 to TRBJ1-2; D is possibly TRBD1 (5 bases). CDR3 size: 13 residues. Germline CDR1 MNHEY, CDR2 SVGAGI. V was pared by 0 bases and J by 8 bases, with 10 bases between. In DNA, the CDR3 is TGTGCCAGCAGTTACTCGGGGGGGAGAGGCTACACCTTC. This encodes CASSYSGGRGYTF.

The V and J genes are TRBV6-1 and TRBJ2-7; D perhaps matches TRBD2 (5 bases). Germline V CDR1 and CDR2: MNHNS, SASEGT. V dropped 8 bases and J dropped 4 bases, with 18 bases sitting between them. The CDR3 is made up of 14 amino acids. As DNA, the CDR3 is TGTGCCAGCCTCCAGAGCGGATTGGGTTACGAGCAGTACTTC. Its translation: CASLQSGLGYEQYF.

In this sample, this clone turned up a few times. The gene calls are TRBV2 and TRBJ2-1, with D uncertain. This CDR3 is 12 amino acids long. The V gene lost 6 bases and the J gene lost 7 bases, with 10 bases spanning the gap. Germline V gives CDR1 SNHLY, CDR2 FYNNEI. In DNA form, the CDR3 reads TGTGCCAGCAGGATACGAGCTAATGAGCAGTTCTTC. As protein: CASRIRANEQFF. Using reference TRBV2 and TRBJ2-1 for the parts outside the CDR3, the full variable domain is EPEVTQTPSHQVTQMGQEVILRCVPISNHLYFYWYRQILGQKVEFLVSFYNNEISEKSEIFDDQFSVERPDGSNFTLKIRSTKLEDSAMYFCASRIRANEQFFGPGTRLTVL.

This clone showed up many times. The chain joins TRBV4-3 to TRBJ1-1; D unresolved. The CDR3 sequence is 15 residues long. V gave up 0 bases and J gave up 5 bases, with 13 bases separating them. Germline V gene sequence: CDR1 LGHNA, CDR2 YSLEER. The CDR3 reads CASSQEAGRGTEAFF. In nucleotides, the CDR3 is TGCGCCAGCAGCCAAGAGGCGGGTAGAGGGACTGAAGCTTTCTTT.

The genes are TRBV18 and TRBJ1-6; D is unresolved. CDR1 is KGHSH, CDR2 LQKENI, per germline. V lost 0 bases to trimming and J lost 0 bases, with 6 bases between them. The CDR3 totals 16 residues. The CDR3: CASSPPESSYNSPLHF. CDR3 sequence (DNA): TGTGCCAGCTCACCACCCGAGAGCTCCTATAATTCACCCCTCCACTTT.